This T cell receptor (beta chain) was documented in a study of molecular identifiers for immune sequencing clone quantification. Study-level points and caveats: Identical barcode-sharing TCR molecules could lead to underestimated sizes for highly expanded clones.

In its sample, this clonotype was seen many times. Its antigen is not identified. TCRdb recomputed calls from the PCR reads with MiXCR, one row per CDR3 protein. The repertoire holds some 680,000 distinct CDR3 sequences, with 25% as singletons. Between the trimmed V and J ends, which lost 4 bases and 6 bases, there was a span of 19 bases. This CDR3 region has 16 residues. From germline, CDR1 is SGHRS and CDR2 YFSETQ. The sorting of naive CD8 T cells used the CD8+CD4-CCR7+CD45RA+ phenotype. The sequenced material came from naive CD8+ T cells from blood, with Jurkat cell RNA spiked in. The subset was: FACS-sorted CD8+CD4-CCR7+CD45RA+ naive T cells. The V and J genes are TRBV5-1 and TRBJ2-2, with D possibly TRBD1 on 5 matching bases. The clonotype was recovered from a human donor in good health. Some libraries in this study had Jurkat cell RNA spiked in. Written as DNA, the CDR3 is TGCGCCAGCAGCGTCGACAGTCCTCGTTATGCCGGGGAGCTGTTTTTT. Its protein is CASSVDSPRYAGELFF.